This T cell receptor beta chain was captured by sequencing in a study of T cell responses to AZD1222 COVID-19 vaccine. Comments on this clone: Its antigen is unknown.

Study-wide points: Compared with day 0, the breadth and depth of the Spike-specific TCR repertoire rose significantly after two doses of AZD1222. Most donors were white British, females outnumbered males, and clonal diversity was possibly underestimated. Nearly half of unique spike-specific TCRs reportedly avoided B.1.351 and B.1.1.7 mutated regions.

The J segment lost 0 bases and the V segment lost 5 bases, leaving 9 bases of the junction unmatched. The CDR3 contains 16 residues. In germline, CDR1 is MNHEY, CDR2 SMNVEV (reference sequence). Method: immunoSEQ multiplex PCR; TCRdb's copy keeps in-frame clones and lacks some. The sample includes about 150,000 clones, approximately 93% seen only once; the top ten take over 1%. Here the sequenced sample was peripheral blood, taken 28 days after the second AZD1222 dose. The J gene is TRBJ1-2, the V gene TRBV27; 7 nucleotides line up with TRBD1. This clonotype was sampled from an adult who received the AZD1222 COVID-19 vaccine. The CDR3 spells CASSPRLDRSNYGYTF. CDR3 nucleotide sequence: TGTGCCAGCAGTCCGCGCCTGGACAGGTCTAACTATGGCTACACCTTC.